The 9 T cell receptor beta chains listed next were all sequenced from one sample in a study of blood T cell repertoires in COVID-19. Some clones are missing from TCRdb's copy, which holds only in-frame ones; the method was immunoSEQ multiplex PCR. This sample has around 160,000 clones, with over 75% found just once. Sequenced sample: PBMCs or T cells enriched from blood (not recorded which). These receptor sequences come from a man aged 50-59 years who had recovered from COVID-19.

V is TRBV30 and J is TRBJ1-5; TRBD1 is a possible D gene (5 bases). V was cut by 4 bases and J by 2 bases, with 12 bases left in between. Germline CDR1 and CDR2: GTSNPN and SVGIG (reference sequence). The CDR3 has 14 amino acids. CDR3 nucleotide sequence: TGTGCCTGGACCGCAGGGCTAGGCAATCAGCCCCAGCATTTT. It codes for CAWTAGLGNQPQHF.

The chain couples TRBV19 to TRBJ2-2; 11 positions agree with TRBD1. CDR3 length equals 17 residues. Trimming cost V 4 bases and J 5 bases; bases outside gene matches: 9. Germline V gene data show CDR1 as LNHDA and CDR2 as SQIVND (reference sequence). The CDR3 here is CASSNPGTGGITGELFF. The CDR3, as DNA: TGTGCCAGTAGTAACCCCGGGACAGGGGGGATAACCGGGGAGCTGTTTTTT.

The V call is TRBV12-3 or TRBV12-4, the J call TRBJ2-1, with TRBD2 as a possible D gene (5 bases). The V end was cut by 8 bases, the J end by 2 bases, with 7 bases between. The CDR3 is 12 residues long. The CDR3 spells CASWRTYNEQFF. DNA of the CDR3: TGTGCCAGCTGGAGGACCTACAATGAGCAGTTCTTC.

This rearrangement joins TRBV10-2 to TRBJ2-7; a possible D gene is TRBD1 (7 bases). The CDR3 sequence is 14 residues long. CDR1 and CDR2 (germline): WSHSY, SAAADI. Trimming stripped 0 bases from V and 12 bases from J, with 18 bases between. The CDR3 DNA is TGCGCCAGCAGTGAGTCTGTACAGGGGAGGATGTTGTACTTC. Encoded protein: CASSESVQGRMLYF.

The chain employs TRBV18 and TRBJ1-2, with TRBD1 identical over 9 bases. In germline, CDR1 is KGHSH, CDR2 LQKENI. V lost 4 bases to trimming and J lost 3 bases; unmatched junction nucleotides: 6. The CDR3 has 15 residues. The CDR3 is CASSLGTGIDYGYTF. The CDR3 region has the DNA TGTGCCAGCTCACTCGGGACAGGGATCGACTATGGCTACACCTTC.

For this clone: One junction end does not reproduce the germline sequence, and a read error may be involved. This chain links TRBV7-7 with TRBJ2-2, with D possibly matching TRBD1 (5 bases). In germline, CDR1 is SSHAT, CDR2 FNYEAQ (reference sequence). The CDR3 runs 15 residues. CDR3 region: CASSLGQGSTGELFF. The CDR3 DNA reads TGTGCTAGCAGCCTAGGACAAGGCTCCACCGGGGAGCTGTTTTTT.

The chain is built from TRBV25-1 and TRBJ2-2, with TRBD2 identical over 8 bases. Losses at the gene ends were 7 bases for V and 0 bases for J; bases not matched to a gene: 4. The CDR3 spans 15 residues. Looked up from germline, CDR1 is MGHDK and CDR2 is SYGVNS. CDR3 bases: TGTGCCAGCAACCCCGGGGGGGCGAACACCGGGGAGCTGTTTTTT. This codes for CASNPGGANTGELFF.

The CDR3 coding sequence is TGTGCCAGCAGCGATCAAGGGGGTCAGCCCCAGCATTTT. This encodes CASSDQGGQPQHF. V and J are TRBV11-2 and TRBJ1-5; D is possibly TRBD1 (6 bases). The CDR3 is made up of 13 amino acids. Per the germline V gene, CDR1 is SGHAT and CDR2 is FQNNGV. The V gene lost 5 bases and the J gene lost 6 bases, with 11 bases spanning the gap.

V is TRBV5-5 and J is TRBJ2-5; D perhaps matches TRBD1 (6 bases). Germline-derived CDR1 and CDR2 are SGHKS and YYEKEE (reference sequence). V was pared by 2 bases and J by 2 bases, with 13 bases between. This CDR3 contains 15 residues. The chain's CDR3 is CASSLLWTAQETQYF. CDR3 DNA: TGTGCCAGCAGCTTACTTTGGACAGCTCAAGAGACCCAGTACTTC.